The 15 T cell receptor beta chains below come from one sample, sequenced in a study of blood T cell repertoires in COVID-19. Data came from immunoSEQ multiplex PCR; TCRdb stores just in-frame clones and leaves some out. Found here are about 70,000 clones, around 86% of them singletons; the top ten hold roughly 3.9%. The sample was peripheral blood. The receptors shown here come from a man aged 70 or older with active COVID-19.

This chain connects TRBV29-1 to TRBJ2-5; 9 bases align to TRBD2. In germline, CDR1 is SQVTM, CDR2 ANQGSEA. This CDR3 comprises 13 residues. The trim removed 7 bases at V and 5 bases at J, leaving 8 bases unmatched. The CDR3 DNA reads TGCAGCGCCATCAGCGGGGGGCGGGAGACCCAGTACTTC. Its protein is CSAISGGRETQYF. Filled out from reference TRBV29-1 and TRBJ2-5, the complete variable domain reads SAVISQKPSRDICQRGTSLTIQCQVDSQVTMMFWYRQQPGQSLTLIATANQGSEATYESGFVIDKFPISRPNLTFSTLTVSNMSPEDSSIYLCSAISGGRETQYFGPGTRLLVL.

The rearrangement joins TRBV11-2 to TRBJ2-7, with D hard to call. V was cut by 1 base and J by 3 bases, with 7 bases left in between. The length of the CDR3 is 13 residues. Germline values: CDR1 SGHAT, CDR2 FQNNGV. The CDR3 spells CASSLGRNYEQYF. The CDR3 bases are TGTGCCAGCAGCTTAGGGCGGAACTACGAGCAGTACTTC.

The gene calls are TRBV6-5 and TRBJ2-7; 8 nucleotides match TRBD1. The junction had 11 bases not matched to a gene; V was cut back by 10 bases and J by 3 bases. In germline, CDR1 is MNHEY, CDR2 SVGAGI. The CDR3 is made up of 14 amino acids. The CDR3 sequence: CATTARQGIYEQYF. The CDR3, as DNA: TGTGCCACCACCGCCCGACAGGGGATCTACGAGCAGTACTTC.

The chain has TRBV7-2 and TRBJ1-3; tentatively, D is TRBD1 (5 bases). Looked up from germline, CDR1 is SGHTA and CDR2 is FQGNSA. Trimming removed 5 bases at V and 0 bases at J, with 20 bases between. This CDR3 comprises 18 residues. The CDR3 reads CASSPMGPGGYSGNTIYF. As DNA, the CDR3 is TGTGCCAGCAGCCCAATGGGGCCGGGGGGGTACTCTGGAAACACCATATATTTT.

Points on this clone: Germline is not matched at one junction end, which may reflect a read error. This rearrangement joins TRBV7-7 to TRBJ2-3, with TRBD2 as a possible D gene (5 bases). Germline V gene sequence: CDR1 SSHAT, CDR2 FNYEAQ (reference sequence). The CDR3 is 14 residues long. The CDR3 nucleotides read TGTGCTAGCAGCCTTGGGTACGGGGCAGATACGCAGTATTTT. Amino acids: CASSLGYGADTQYF.

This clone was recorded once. This CDR3 is CASSRASYNEQFF. The DNA for the CDR3 is TGTGCCAGCAGCCGGGCCTCCTACAATGAGCAGTTCTTC. The chain is built from TRBV3-1 (or the pseudogene TRBV3-2) and TRBJ2-1; unclear D gene. The CDR3 covers 13 residues. The V end was cut by 4 bases, the J end by 0 bases, with 4 bases between. CDR1 is LGHDT, CDR2 YNNKEL, per germline (reference sequence).

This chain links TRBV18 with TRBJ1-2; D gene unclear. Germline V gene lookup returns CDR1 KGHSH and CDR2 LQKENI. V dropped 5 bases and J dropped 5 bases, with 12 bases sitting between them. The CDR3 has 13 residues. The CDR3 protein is CASSTAANYGYTF. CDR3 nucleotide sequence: TGTGCCAGCTCAACTGCGGCAAATTATGGCTACACCTTC.

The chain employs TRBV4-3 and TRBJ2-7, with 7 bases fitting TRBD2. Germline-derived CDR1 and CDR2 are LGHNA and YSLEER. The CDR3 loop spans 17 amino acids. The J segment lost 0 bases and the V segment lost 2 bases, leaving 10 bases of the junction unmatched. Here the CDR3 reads CASSQQLAALSSYEQYF. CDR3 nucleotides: TGCGCCAGCAGCCAACAGCTAGCGGCCCTGAGCTCCTACGAGCAGTACTTC.

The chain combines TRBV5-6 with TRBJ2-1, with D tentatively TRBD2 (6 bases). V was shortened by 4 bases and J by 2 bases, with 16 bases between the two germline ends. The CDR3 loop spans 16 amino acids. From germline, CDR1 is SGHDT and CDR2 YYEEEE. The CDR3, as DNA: TGTGCCAGCAGCCACCCGAGCGGGCAGCCCTACAATGAGCAGTTCTTC. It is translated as CASSHPSGQPYNEQFF.

The CDR3 is CAWSGASGRGQFF. The CDR3 nucleotides are TGTGCCTGGAGTGGGGCTAGCGGGAGGGGGCAGTTCTTC. V and J are TRBV30 and TRBJ2-1, with TRBD2 matching 12 bases. Unmatched junction bases numbered 4, after V lost 1 base and J lost 12 bases. This CDR3 is 13 amino acids long. Looked up from germline, CDR1 is GTSNPN and CDR2 is SVGIG (reference sequence).

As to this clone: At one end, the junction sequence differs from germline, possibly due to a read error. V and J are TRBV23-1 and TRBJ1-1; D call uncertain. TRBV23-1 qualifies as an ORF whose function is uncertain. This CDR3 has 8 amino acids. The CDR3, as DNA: TGCGCCAGCACCGGCCAGACTTTT. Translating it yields CASTGQTF.

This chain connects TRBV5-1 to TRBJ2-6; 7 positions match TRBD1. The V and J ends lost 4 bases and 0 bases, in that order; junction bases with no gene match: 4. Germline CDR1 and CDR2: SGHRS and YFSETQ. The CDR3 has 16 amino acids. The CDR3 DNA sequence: TGCGCCAGCAGCCCGGACAGGAGCTCTGGGGCCAACGTCCTGACTTTC. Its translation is CASSPDRSSGANVLTF.

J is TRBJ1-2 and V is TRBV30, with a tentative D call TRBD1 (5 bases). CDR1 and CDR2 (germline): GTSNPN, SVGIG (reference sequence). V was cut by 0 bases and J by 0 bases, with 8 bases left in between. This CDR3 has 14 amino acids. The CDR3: CAWSVPGPNYGYTF. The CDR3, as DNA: TGTGCCTGGAGTGTGCCAGGGCCTAACTATGGCTACACCTTC.

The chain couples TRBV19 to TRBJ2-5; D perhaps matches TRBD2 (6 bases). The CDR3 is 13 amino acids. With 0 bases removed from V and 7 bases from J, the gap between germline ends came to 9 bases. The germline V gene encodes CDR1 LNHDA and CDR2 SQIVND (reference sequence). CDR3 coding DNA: TGTGCCAGTAGTATAGATGGGGGAGGGACCCAGTACTTC. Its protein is CASSIDGGGTQYF.

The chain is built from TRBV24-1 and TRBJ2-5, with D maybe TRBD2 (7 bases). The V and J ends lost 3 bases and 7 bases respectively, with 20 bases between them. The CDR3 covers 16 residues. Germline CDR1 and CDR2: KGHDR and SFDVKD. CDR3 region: CATSDRGGVAPGTQYF. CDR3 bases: TGTGCCACCAGTGATCGAGGGGGGGTGGCTCCCGGGACCCAGTACTTC.